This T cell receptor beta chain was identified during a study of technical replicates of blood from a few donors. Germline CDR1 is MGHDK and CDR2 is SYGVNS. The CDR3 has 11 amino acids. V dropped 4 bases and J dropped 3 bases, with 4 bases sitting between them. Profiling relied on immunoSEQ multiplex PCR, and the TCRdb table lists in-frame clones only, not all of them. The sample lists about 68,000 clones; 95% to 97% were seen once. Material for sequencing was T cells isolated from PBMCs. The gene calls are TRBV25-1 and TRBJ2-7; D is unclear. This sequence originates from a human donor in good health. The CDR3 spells CASSAGYEQYF. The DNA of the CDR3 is TGTGCCAGCAGTGCAGGCTACGAGCAGTACTTC.